These 15 T cell receptor beta chains were all obtained from the same sample, sequenced in a study of T cells in Graves' hyperthyroidism and ophthalmopathy. The CDR3 regions of TCR beta were amplified from RNA transcripts. The HTBI primer set drove a first-round RT-PCR of the TCR CDR3. TCRdb re-derived calls from the multiplex PCR reads in MiXCR, one entry per CDR3 protein. The profile shows nearly 600,000 distinct CDR3 sequences, roughly 13% of them singletons. Sequenced material: blood. The source of these receptors is a woman in her thirties with Graves' hyperthyroidism that later progressed to Graves' ophthalmopathy.

This chain joins TRBV12-3 or TRBV12-4 and TRBJ1-1; D gene uncertain. CDR3 length: 14 residues. V was trimmed by 5 bases and J by 1 base, leaving 11 bases between them. CDR3 sequence reads: CASSPGAGNTEAFF. CDR3 sequence (DNA): TGTGCCAGCAGTCCGGGCGCAGGGAACACTGAAGCTTTCTTT.

This clonotype was counted ten times or more. J is TRBJ1-5 and V is TRBV18, with D possibly being TRBD1 (5 bases). The CDR3 consists of 14 residues. CDR1 and CDR2 from the germline V gene are KGHSH and LQKENI. Trimming removed 3 bases from V and 6 bases from J, with 12 bases in between. In DNA form, the CDR3 reads TGTGCCAGCTCACCGACCATTGGGGGTCAGCCCCAGCATTTT. Its protein is CASSPTIGGQPQHF.

This clonotype was observed at least ten times. The chain combines TRBV30 with TRBJ1-5, with D unclear. Germline CDR1 is GTSNPN and CDR2 is SVGIG (reference sequence). CDR3 length: 14 amino acids. The V and J ends lost 5 bases and 2 bases respectively, with 13 bases between them. The CDR3 nucleotides read TGTGCCTGGTCCTCAAACATGGGCAATCAGCCCCAGCATTTT. It translates to CAWSSNMGNQPQHF.

The sample holds many counts of this clonotype. V usage is TRBV6-1 and J usage is TRBJ2-7; 10 positions agree with TRBD2. Germline lookup yields CDR1 MNHNS and CDR2 SASEGT. This CDR3 comprises 18 residues. The V segment lost 5 bases and the J segment 0 bases; nucleotides outside the gene matches: 13. Here the CDR3 DNA reads TGTGCCAGCAGTCGAGCCCAACGGACTAGCGGCCCCTCCTACGAGCAGTACTTC. The encoded protein is CASSRAQRTSGPSYEQYF.

This clonotype was recorded at least ten times. The CDR3 loop reads CASSLGSQGLGPGNTIYF. Here the CDR3 DNA reads TGTGCCAGCAGCCTCGGGTCGCAGGGGCTGGGGCCTGGAAACACCATATATTTT. The chain recombines TRBV11-2 with TRBJ1-3; the D gene is possibly TRBD1 (6 bases). Trimming cost V 5 bases and J 2 bases, with 22 bases left between them. Germline assignment: CDR1 SGHAT and CDR2 FQNNGV. The CDR3 spans 18 residues. The variable domain in full, completed from reference TRBV11-2 and TRBJ1-3, reads EAGVAQSPRYKIIEKRQSVAFWCNPISGHATLYWYQQILGQGPKLLIQFQNNGVVDDSQLPKDRFSAERLKGVDSTLKIQPAKLEDSAVYLCASSLGSQGLGPGNTIYFGEGSWLTVV.

V and J are TRBV18 and TRBJ2-5, with 7 bases identical to TRBD2. Trimming took 6 bases from V and 7 from J; bases not matched to a gene: 8. This CDR3 spans 13 amino acids. Germline loops: CDR1 KGHSH, CDR2 LQKENI. DNA of the CDR3: TGTGCCAGCTCTTCGGGGAGGGGCGGGACCCAGTACTTC. Translation: CASSSGRGGTQYF.

This clonotype has a count of ten or more. J is TRBJ2-7 and V is TRBV27; 8 nucleotides align to TRBD2. There are 15 residues in the CDR3. Germline CDR1 reads MNHEY; CDR2 reads SMNVEV (reference sequence). After removal of 6 bases from V and 2 bases from J, the junction contained 9 bases not matched to a gene. The CDR3 is CASSPTSGPPYEQYF. Written as DNA, the CDR3 is TGTGCCAGCAGCCCTACTAGCGGTCCTCCCTACGAGCAGTACTTC.

This clonotype has a count of ten or more. The V call is TRBV6-4, the J call TRBJ2-2; weak D call: TRBD2 (9 bases). The CDR3 length is 19 residues. Trimming stripped 7 bases from V and 4 bases from J, with 28 bases between. CDR1 and CDR2 from the germline V gene are MRHNA and SNTAGT. The CDR3 coding sequence is TGTGCCAGCATGGGGACAGGAAGAGCGGGAGGCGGTCGCACCGGGGAGCTGTTTTTT. It encodes CASMGTGRAGGGRTGELFF.

This clonotype was counted many times. This sequence joins TRBV12-3 or TRBV12-4 and TRBJ2-1; possibly TRBD1 or TRBD2 for D (6 bases each). This CDR3 has 15 residues. Trimming removed 7 bases from V and 10 bases from J, with 23 bases in between. The DNA for the CDR3 is TGTGCCAGCAACGGGGGTGGGGGCCTGAGTGAAGAGCAGTTCTTC. It encodes CASNGGGGLSEEQFF.

This clonotype was seen many times. This chain's CDR3 is CASSYVQGYGYTF. The CDR3 DNA follows: TGTGCCAGCAGTTACGTACAGGGCTATGGCTACACCTTC. The chain joins TRBV6-1 to TRBJ1-2; D is perhaps TRBD1 (6 bases). Trimming removed 5 bases from V and 4 bases from J, with 11 bases in between. From germline, CDR1 is MNHNS and CDR2 SASEGT. This CDR3 has 13 residues.

The table lists this clonotype with many counts. The genes are TRBV3-1 and TRBJ2-5; weak D call: TRBD2 (6 bases). The germline CDR1 and CDR2 sequences are LGHDT and YNNKEL (reference sequence). V was trimmed by 2 bases and J by 5 bases, leaving 15 bases between them. This CDR3 spans 15 amino acids. The CDR3 loop is CASSQNMGGEETQYF. The CDR3 nucleotides read TGTGCCAGCAGCCAAAATATGGGGGGAGAGGAGACCCAGTACTTC.

The chain links TRBV7-9 to TRBJ1-2, with D maybe TRBD1 (6 bases). The V gene's germline CDR1 is SEHNR and CDR2 FQNEAQ (reference sequence). V was clipped by 4 bases and J by 6 bases, with 9 bases between them. The CDR3 extends over 12 amino acids. The CDR3 sequence is CASSSGVDGYTF. In DNA, the CDR3 is TGTGCCAGCAGCTCAGGGGTCGATGGCTACACCTTC.

This clonotype was seen only a few times. This sequence joins TRBV29-1 and TRBJ2-7; 8 bases line up with TRBD1. CDR1 is SQVTM, CDR2 ANQGSEA, per germline. V was pared by 7 bases and J by 3 bases, with 8 bases of the junction left unmatched. This CDR3 has 13 amino acids. In DNA, the CDR3 is TGCAGCGCCCTCGGACAGGGCCTCTACGAGCAGTACTTC. It is translated as CSALGQGLYEQYF.

The rearrangement joins TRBV19 to TRBJ2-7; 7 bases align to TRBD1. Germline values: CDR1 LNHDA, CDR2 SQIVND (reference sequence). The CDR3 contains 13 residues. V shed 11 bases, J shed 0 bases, and the junction held 7 bases outside the gene matches. In nucleotides, the CDR3 is TGTGCCTCCAAAAGGACAGGCTCCTACGAGCAGTACTTC. This encodes CASKRTGSYEQYF.

Turning to this clonotype: One end of the junction varies from germline; a read error may be responsible. The chain joins TRBV19 to TRBJ2-6; 10 nucleotides agree with TRBD1. The CDR3 contains 19 residues. Germline values: CDR1 LNHDA, CDR2 SQIVND (reference sequence). The CDR3 nucleotides read TGTGCCAGTAGTATAGCCCCAGGACAGGGGGTTAGCGGGGCCGACGTCCTGACTTTC. The encoded protein is CASSIAPGQGVSGADVLTF.